These 28 T cell receptor beta chains were sequenced from one sample in a study of blood T cell repertoires in COVID-19. TCRdb keeps only in-frame clones here, not all; method: immunoSEQ multiplex PCR. There are under 350,000 clones in the sample; around 86% occur only once, and approximately 2% lies in the top ten. Sequenced material: peripheral blood. The source is a man aged 45 to 65 with acute or convalescent COVID-19.

The chain recombines TRBV5-1 with TRBJ2-3; TRBD1 might be the D (5 bases). CDR3 length: 15 residues. CDR1 is SGHRS and CDR2 is YFSETQ in the germline V gene. Trimming cost V 1 base and J 5 bases, with 14 bases left between them. The CDR3 spells CASSLRLLQGDTQYF. The CDR3 DNA is TGCGCCAGCAGCTTGAGGCTACTGCAGGGAGATACGCAGTATTTT. Complete variable domain (other parts from reference TRBV5-1 and TRBJ2-3): KAGVTQTPRYLIKTRGQQVTLSCSPISGHRSVSWYQQTPGQGLQFLFEYFSETQRNKGNFPGRFSGRQFSNSRSEMNVSTLELGDSALYLCASSLRLLQGDTQYFGPGTRLTVL.

Note on this clone: Germline and junction disagree at one end, which may indicate a read error. The chain links TRBV3-1 (or the pseudogene TRBV3-2) to TRBJ2-5; the D gene is possibly TRBD2 (7 bases). CDR3 length: 11 residues. CDR1 is LGHDT and CDR2 is YNNKEL in the germline V gene (reference sequence). CDR3 sequence: CASTLAGAPHF. The CDR3 coding sequence is TGTGCCAGCACCCTGGCGGGGGCACCTCACTTC.

This chain joins TRBV12-5 and TRBJ1-5; the match to TRBD1 covers 10 bases. CDR1 and CDR2 from the germline V gene are LGHNT and FRNRAP. CDR3 length equals 15 residues. The ends lost 5 bases at V and 7 bases at J; junction bases unmatched: 8. The CDR3: CASGARQGAKQPQHF. As DNA, the CDR3 is TGTGCTAGTGGTGCTCGACAGGGGGCAAAACAGCCCCAGCATTTT.

The rearrangement links TRBV5-5 to TRBJ1-1; the D is unclear. Trimming shortened V by 4 bases and J by 1 base, and 11 bases separated the two germline ends. In germline, CDR1 is SGHKS, CDR2 YYEKEE (reference sequence). This CDR3 is 14 amino acids long. The CDR3 protein is CASSPEYSNTEAFF. The CDR3 coding sequence is TGTGCCAGCAGCCCGGAGTACTCGAACACTGAAGCTTTCTTT.

The chain combines TRBV27 with TRBJ1-3; D remains unclear. The CDR3 is 15 residues long. The germline CDR1 and CDR2 sequences are MNHEY and SMNVEV (reference sequence). Trimming took 2 bases from V and 0 from J, leaving 8 bases between them. The CDR3 loop is CASSLDRGSGNTIYF. CDR3 bases: TGTGCCAGCAGTTTAGACCGAGGCTCTGGAAACACCATATATTTT.

The rearrangement uses TRBV19 and TRBJ1-2; 7 bases align to TRBD1. CDR3 length: 12 residues. V lost 4 bases and J lost 7; bases outside the gene matches: 3. Per the germline V gene, CDR1 is LNHDA and CDR2 is SQIVND (reference sequence). In DNA form, the CDR3 reads TGTGCCAGTAGTAGAGACAGGGTTGGCTACACCTTC. As protein: CASSRDRVGYTF.

V is TRBV6-6 and J is TRBJ2-2, with TRBD1 identical over 10 bases. The CDR3 extends over 14 amino acids. Trimming at V came to 8 bases and at J to 5 bases, leaving 5 bases not matched to a gene. Germline-derived CDR1 and CDR2 are MNHNY and SVGAGI (reference sequence). CDR3 residues: CASCPGQGTGELFF. CDR3 bases: TGTGCCAGCTGCCCGGGACAGGGGACCGGGGAGCTGTTTTTT.

The chain carries TRBV19 and TRBJ1-2; D gene ambiguous. The V gene lost 4 bases and the J gene lost 7 bases, with 7 bases spanning the gap. The CDR3 is made up of 11 amino acids. Germline CDR1 and CDR2: LNHDA and SQIVND (reference sequence). CDR3 region: CASSSRSGYTF. CDR3 DNA: TGTGCCAGTAGTAGTAGGAGTGGCTACACCTTC.

V usage is TRBV5-4 and J usage is TRBJ2-3; 11 bases align to TRBD2. The CDR3 spans 16 residues. The V and J ends lost 4 bases and 1 base, in that order; junction bases with no gene match: 5. CDR1 and CDR2 from the germline V gene are SGHNT and YYREEE (reference sequence). CDR3 loop: CASSPTSGGGTDTQYF. CDR3 bases: TGTGCCAGCAGCCCTACTAGCGGGGGAGGCACAGATACGCAGTATTTT. Full variable domain (rest looked up from reference TRBV5-4 and TRBJ2-3): ETGVTQSPTHLIKTRGQQVTLRCSSQSGHNTVSWYQQALGQGPQFIFQYYREEENGRGNFPPRFSGLQFPNYSSELNVNALELDDSALYLCASSPTSGGGTDTQYFGPGTRLTVL.

The chain links TRBV14 to TRBJ2-5; D remains unclear. The CDR3 is 12 amino acids. Germline CDR1 SGHDN, CDR2 FVKESK. V lost 5 bases, J lost 2 bases, and 6 bases lay in between. CDR3 sequence (DNA): TGTGCCAGCAGCACTTCTCAAGAGACCCAGTACTTC. Its translation: CASSTSQETQYF.

The chain joins TRBV7-2 to TRBJ1-5, with 8 nucleotides matching TRBD1. The ends lost 5 bases at V and 4 bases at J; junction bases unmatched: 7. This CDR3 spans 15 amino acids. Germline V CDR1 and CDR2: SGHTA, FQGNSA. DNA of the CDR3: TGTGCCAGCAGCCCCAGTACAGGGGGTAATCAGCCCCAGCATTTT. Translating it yields CASSPSTGGNQPQHF.

This clone was observed once. The chain links TRBV6-1 to TRBJ1-2; tentative D call: TRBD1 (6 bases). This CDR3 has 16 residues. Trimming shortened V by 4 bases and J by 0 bases, and 15 bases separated the two germline ends. The germline CDR1 and CDR2 sequences are MNHNS and SASEGT. The CDR3 DNA reads as TGTGCCAGCAGTGGTGAAGGGGGGGCCTCTAACTATGGCTACACCTTC. Encoded protein: CASSGEGGASNYGYTF.

This chain connects TRBV18 to TRBJ1-3; D call uncertain. Trimming pared 2 bases from V and 3 bases from J, leaving 14 bases between. The CDR3 runs to 16 residues. Germline CDR1 reads KGHSH; CDR2 reads LQKENI. The CDR3 sequence is CASSPTHTPDGNTIYF. The DNA for the CDR3 is TGTGCCAGCTCACCAACACACACACCAGATGGAAACACCATATATTTT.

The chain is built from TRBV7-2 and TRBJ1-1; no definite D call. CDR3 length: 14 residues. Deletions cut 5 bases from V and 5 bases from J, with 15 bases between. Germline V gene data show CDR1 as SGHTA and CDR2 as FQGNSA. CDR3 bases: TGTGCCAGCAGCATTGAACCCTGGGCAACTGAAGCTTTCTTT. Its translation: CASSIEPWATEAFF.

The rearrangement joins TRBV11-3 to TRBJ2-1, with 7 bases identical to TRBD1. CDR1 is SGHNT, CDR2 YENEEA, per germline. The CDR3 is 16 amino acids. V trimming: 0 bases; J trimming: 7 bases; junction bases outside the gene matches: 9. Here the CDR3 DNA reads TGTGCCAGCAGCTTAGATTCCTTGACAGGGCGGAATGAGCAGTTCTTC. Translating gives CASSLDSLTGRNEQFF.

The genes are TRBV27 and TRBJ1-2; 12 nucleotides agree with TRBD1. CDR3 length: 15 amino acids. V gave up 5 bases and J gave up 7 bases; unmatched junction bases: 8. Germline V lookup: CDR1 MNHEY, CDR2 SMNVEV (reference sequence). The CDR3 DNA sequence: TGTGCCAGCAGTCCCGGGGACAGGGGGCCCGGTGGCTACACCTTC. Protein: CASSPGDRGPGGYTF.

The V call is TRBV6-5, the J call TRBJ2-1; TRBD2 agrees at 8 bases. The CDR3 has 16 amino acids. CDR1 is MNHEY, CDR2 SVGAGI, per germline. Germline trimming cut 4 bases from V and 5 bases from J; bases unmatched to any gene: 10. The CDR3 is CASSSSPAGANNEQFF. The CDR3 nucleotides read TGTGCCAGCAGTTCCTCGCCAGCGGGGGCAAACAATGAGCAGTTCTTC.

The chain is built from TRBV18 and TRBJ1-2; D remains ambiguous. Germline V lookup: CDR1 KGHSH, CDR2 LQKENI. V was cut by 0 bases and J by 4 bases, with 9 bases left in between. The CDR3 is 14 residues long. Here the CDR3 reads CASSPPEGSYGYTF. Written as DNA, the CDR3 is TGTGCCAGCTCACCACCGGAGGGAAGCTATGGCTACACCTTC.

The rearrangement links TRBV7-9 to TRBJ2-3; tentative D call: TRBD1 (6 bases). The CDR3 consists of 15 residues. Trimming pared 5 bases from V and 0 bases from J, leaving 12 bases between. Per germline, CDR1 SEHNR and CDR2 FQNEAQ (reference sequence). Here the CDR3 DNA reads TGTGCCAGCAGCGGTCAGGGGCCCAGCACAGATACGCAGTATTTT. Amino acid sequence: CASSGQGPSTDTQYF.

V and J are TRBV24-1 and TRBJ2-2, with D possibly matching TRBD1 (6 bases). This CDR3 is built from 11 residues. The V end was cut by 10 bases, the J end by 5 bases, with 7 bases between. Germline CDR1 and CDR2: KGHDR and SFDVKD. CDR3 residues: CATGGTGELFF. For the CDR3, the DNA is TGTGCCACAGGGGGTACCGGGGAGCTGTTTTTT.

This clone appeared once. V is TRBV5-6 and J is TRBJ1-5; 8 nucleotides agree with TRBD1. J gave up 2 bases and V 2 bases, and 6 bases lay outside the gene matches. This CDR3 region has 16 residues. In germline, CDR1 is SGHDT, CDR2 YYEEEE. The CDR3 region has the DNA TGTGCCAGCAGCTTAACCGGGACAGGTCGCAATCAGCCCCAGCATTTT. The encoded protein is CASSLTGTGRNQPQHF.

CDR3 residues: CASSLGMRGPTDRQETQYF. The DNA for the CDR3 is TGTGCCAGCAGCTTAGGGATGAGGGGGCCCACAGACCGCCAAGAGACCCAGTACTTC. V and J are TRBV7-9 and TRBJ2-5; 7 nucleotides line up with TRBD1. V lost 1 base to trimming and J lost 1 base; unmatched junction nucleotides: 15. CDR3 length: 19 residues. The V gene's germline CDR1 is SEHNR and CDR2 FQNEAQ (reference sequence).

CDR3 in amino acids: CASSLARQGGSEAFF. CDR3 DNA sequence: TGCGCCAGCAGCTTGGCCAGACAGGGTGGGTCTGAAGCTTTCTTT. The rearrangement joins TRBV5-1 to TRBJ1-1; 7 bases agree with TRBD1. CDR3 length equals 15 residues. Per the germline V gene, CDR1 is SGHRS and CDR2 is YFSETQ. V lost 0 bases to trimming and J lost 6 bases; unmatched junction nucleotides: 8.

The J gene is TRBJ2-1, the V gene TRBV3-1 (or the pseudogene TRBV3-2), with D possibly matching TRBD2 (6 bases). Trimming took 2 bases from V and 3 from J, leaving 20 bases between them. Germline loops: CDR1 LGHDT, CDR2 YNNKEL (reference sequence). CDR3 length: 18 amino acids. The CDR3 loop is CASSQPRTTSLGYNEQFF. The CDR3 DNA reads TGTGCCAGCAGCCAACCTCGGACTACCTCCCTGGGCTACAATGAGCAGTTCTTC.

The chain has TRBV6-5 and TRBJ1-2, with D possibly being TRBD1 (5 bases). The V and J ends lost 2 bases and 4 bases respectively, with 8 bases between them. CDR1 and CDR2 (germline): MNHEY, SVGAGI. The CDR3 is made up of 13 amino acids. CDR3 coding DNA: TGTGCCAGCAGTTACCAGGGTTCCTATGGCTACACCTTC. This gives the protein CASSYQGSYGYTF.

The rearrangement links TRBV27 to TRBJ1-2; 8 bases agree with TRBD1. Germline V gene lookup returns CDR1 MNHEY and CDR2 SMNVEV (reference sequence). J was trimmed by 5 bases and V by 2 bases; bases with no gene match: 19. CDR3 length: 19 residues. CDR3 protein: CASSLGRGQEHLDGYGYTF. The CDR3 DNA is TGTGCCAGCAGTTTAGGGAGGGGACAGGAGCACCTCGATGGGTATGGCTACACCTTC.

The rearrangement joins TRBV14 to TRBJ2-7, with D tentatively TRBD1 (5 bases). V was shortened by 1 base and J by 2 bases, with 6 bases between the two germline ends. This CDR3 spans 13 amino acids. Germline CDR1 reads SGHDN; CDR2 reads FVKESK. The chain's CDR3 is CASSQAGPYEQYF. The CDR3, as DNA: TGTGCCAGCAGCCAAGCAGGGCCCTACGAGCAGTACTTC.

CDR3 amino acids: CASSAGLALTPDTQYF. DNA for the CDR3: TGTGCCAGCAGCGCTGGACTAGCTCTTACCCCAGATACGCAGTATTTT. The J gene is TRBJ2-3, the V gene TRBV11-2; 8 bases are a match to TRBD2. The germline V gene encodes CDR1 SGHAT and CDR2 FQNNGV. The CDR3 length is 16 residues. With 5 bases clipped from V and 4 bases from J, the junction kept 11 bases outside the gene matches. Drawing the rest from reference TRBV11-2 and TRBJ2-3, the complete variable domain is EAGVAQSPRYKIIEKRQSVAFWCNPISGHATLYWYQQILGQGPKLLIQFQNNGVVDDSQLPKDRFSAERLKGVDSTLKIQPAKLEDSAVYLCASSAGLALTPDTQYFGPGTRLTVL.